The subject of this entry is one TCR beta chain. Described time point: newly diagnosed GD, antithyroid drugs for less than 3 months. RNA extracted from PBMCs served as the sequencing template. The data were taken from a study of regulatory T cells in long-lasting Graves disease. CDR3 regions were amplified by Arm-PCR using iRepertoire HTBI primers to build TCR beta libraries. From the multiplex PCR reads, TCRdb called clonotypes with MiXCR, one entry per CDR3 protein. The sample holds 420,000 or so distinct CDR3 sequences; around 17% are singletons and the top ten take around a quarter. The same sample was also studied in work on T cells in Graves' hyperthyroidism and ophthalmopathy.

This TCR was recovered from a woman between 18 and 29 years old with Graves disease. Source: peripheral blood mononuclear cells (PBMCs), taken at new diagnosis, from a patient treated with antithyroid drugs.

CDR3 residues: CASSYSRTQGNQPQHF. As DNA, the CDR3 is TGTGCCAGCAGTTACTCTAGAACACAGGGCAATCAGCCCCAGCATTTT. This chain uses TRBV6-9 with TRBJ1-5; tentatively, D is TRBD1 (5 bases). CDR1 is MNHGY and CDR2 is SVAAGI in the germline V gene. V dropped 3 bases and J dropped 2 bases, with 14 bases sitting between them. The CDR3 spans 16 residues.